The present T cell receptor beta chain was sequenced within a study of shared clonotypes between healthy human individuals. Across the study: Plates per donor: three CD4 naive, three CD4 memory, two CD8 naive, one CD8 memory.

V lost 0 bases, J lost 7 bases, and 9 bases stayed unmatched. Germline-derived CDR1 and CDR2 are GTSNPN and SVGIG (reference sequence). The CDR3 totals 15 residues. Each subset's genomic DNA was shared equally among a number of immunoSEQ plates. Authors' methods: Sequence data from immunoSEQ were junction-only and lacked quality scores; consequently, filtering differed. Repertoires were generated with immunoSEQ multiplex PCR, while TCRdb's copy carries only in-frame clones and drops some. V and J calls and clone size are those listed in that table; D and trimming were worked out from the DNA. The sample contains 300,000 to 400,000 clones, around 70% of which appear only once. Donors were Caucasian adults residing in Nashville, Tennessee, USA.

This clonotype was obtained from a man aged 25 to 40 in good health. Sequencing was carried out using memory CD4+ T cells sorted from blood. Regarding subset: CD45RA-negative fraction. This chain uses TRBV30 with TRBJ2-4; 7 nucleotides match TRBD2. CDR3 bases: TGTGCCTGGAGTGTACCGGGGGGAGGTGCCAACATTCAGTACTTC. Protein product: CAWSVPGGGANIQYF.